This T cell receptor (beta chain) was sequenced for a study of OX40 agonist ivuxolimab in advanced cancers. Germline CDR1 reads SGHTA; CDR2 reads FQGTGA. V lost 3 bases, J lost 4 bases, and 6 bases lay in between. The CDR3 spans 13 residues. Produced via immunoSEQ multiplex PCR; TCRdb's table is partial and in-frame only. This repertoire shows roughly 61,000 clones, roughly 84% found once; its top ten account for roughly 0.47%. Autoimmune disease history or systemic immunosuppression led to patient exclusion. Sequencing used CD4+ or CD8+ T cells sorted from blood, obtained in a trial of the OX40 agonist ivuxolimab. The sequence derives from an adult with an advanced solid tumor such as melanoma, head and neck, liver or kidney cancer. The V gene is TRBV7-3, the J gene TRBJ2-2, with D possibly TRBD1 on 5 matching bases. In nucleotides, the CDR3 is TGTGCCAGCAGCTTGGACACCACCGGGGAGCTGTTTTTT. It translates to CASSLDTTGELFF.